The 5 T cell receptor beta chains in this list originate from one sample, sequenced in a study of multiple sclerosis patients with progressive multifocal leukoencephalopathy. Profiling relied on immunoSEQ multiplex PCR, and the TCRdb table lists in-frame clones only, not all of them. The sample comprises about 30,000 clones, about 92% of which are singletons, and less than 2% rests with the top ten. Regarding time point: before natalizumab initiation. Sequencing used PBMCs. The receptors were sampled from a man aged 30-40 years with multiple sclerosis.

Only a few counts were recorded for this clone. The genes are TRBV6-5 and TRBJ2-2; D remains ambiguous. Germline V gene sequence: CDR1 MNHEY, CDR2 SVGAGI. V was trimmed by 0 bases and J by 1 base, leaving 9 bases between them. The CDR3 has 16 amino acids. The CDR3 protein is CASSYSVSLNTGELFF. The CDR3 region has the DNA TGTGCCAGCAGTTACTCGGTCAGTTTGAACACCGGGGAGCTGTTTTTT.

This clone was recorded once. The chain recombines TRBV11-3 with TRBJ1-1, with D unclear. The CDR3 has 13 amino acids. The V gene's germline CDR1 is SGHNT and CDR2 YENEEA. Trimming removed 5 bases at V and 7 bases at J, with 14 bases between. The CDR3 reads CASSRFAESEAFF. CDR3 DNA sequence: TGTGCCAGCAGCCGATTTGCGGAGAGTGAAGCTTTCTTT.

This chain joins TRBV14 and TRBJ1-5; D remains ambiguous. Trimming pared 5 bases from V and 7 bases from J, leaving 9 bases between. This CDR3 comprises 12 residues. Germline V gene data show CDR1 as SGHDN and CDR2 as FVKESK. The CDR3 DNA reads as TGTGCCAGCAGCTCGGGCAGGCAGCCCCAGCATTTT. It is translated as CASSSGRQPQHF.

This sequence joins TRBV10-1 and TRBJ2-7, with 9 bases aligning to TRBD2. The V segment lost 7 bases and the J segment 7 bases; nucleotides outside the gene matches: 11. CDR1 is WNHNN, CDR2 SYGVQD, per germline (reference sequence). The CDR3 extends over 14 amino acids. This chain's CDR3 is CASKLAGTSGEQYF. The CDR3 nucleotides are TGCGCCAGCAAGCTAGCGGGAACGTCGGGGGAGCAGTACTTC.

This clone was seen once. In nucleotides, the CDR3 is TGTGCCAGTAGCCCCAGTCGGACTAGCGGGAGAAAGGGCAATGAGCAGTTCTTC. This gives the protein CASSPSRTSGRKGNEQFF. The rearrangement uses TRBV19 and TRBJ2-1; TRBD2 agrees at 13 bases. CDR1 is LNHDA and CDR2 is SQIVND in the germline V gene (reference sequence). The CDR3 runs 18 residues. Trimming cost V 6 bases and J 6 bases; bases outside gene matches: 14.